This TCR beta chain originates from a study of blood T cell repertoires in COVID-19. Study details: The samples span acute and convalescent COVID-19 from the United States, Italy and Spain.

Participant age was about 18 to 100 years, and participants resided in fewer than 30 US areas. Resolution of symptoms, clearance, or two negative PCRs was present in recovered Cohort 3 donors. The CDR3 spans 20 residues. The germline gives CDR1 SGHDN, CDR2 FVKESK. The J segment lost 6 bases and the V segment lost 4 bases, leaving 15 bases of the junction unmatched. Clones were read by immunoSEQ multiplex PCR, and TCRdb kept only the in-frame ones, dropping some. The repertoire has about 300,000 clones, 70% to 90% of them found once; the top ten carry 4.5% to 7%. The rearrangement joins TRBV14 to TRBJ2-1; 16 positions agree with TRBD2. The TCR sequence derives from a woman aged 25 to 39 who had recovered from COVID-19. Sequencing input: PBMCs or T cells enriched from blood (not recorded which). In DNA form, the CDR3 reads TGTGCCAGCAGCCGATCGGGACTAGCGGGGGGGTCTGTCCTCTTCAATGAGCAGTTCTTC. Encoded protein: CASSRSGLAGGSVLFNEQFF. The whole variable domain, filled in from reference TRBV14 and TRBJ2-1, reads EAGVTQFPSHSVIEKGQTVTLRCDPISGHDNLYWYRRVMGKEIKFLLHFVKESKQDESGMPNNRFLAERTGGTYSTLKVQPAELEDSGVYFCASSRSGLAGGSVLFNEQFFGPGTRLTVL.